Listed here are 14 T cell receptor beta chains from one sample, sequenced in a study of cytomegalovirus exposure and HLA in healthy donors. The PCR made use of 60 Vbeta and 13 Jbeta primers. The assay was immunoSEQ multiplex PCR, and TCRdb's table has in-frame clones only and misses some. There are 150,000 to 200,000 clones in the sample; 80% to 90% occur only once, and about 2% lies in the top ten. The specimen sequenced was PBMCs. The origin of the receptors is a young woman in good health and CMV-seronegative.

J is TRBJ2-2 and V is TRBV2; tentatively, D is TRBD2 (6 bases). V dropped 2 bases and J dropped 0 bases, with 10 bases sitting between them. The CDR3 spans 16 residues. Germline CDR1 and CDR2: SNHLY and FYNNEI. CDR3 DNA: TGTGCCAGCAGTGAACGGGGACTCGCGAACACCGGGGAGCTGTTTTTT. Protein product: CASSERGLANTGELFF.

This chain connects TRBV5-6 to TRBJ1-1; TRBD1 matches 9 bases. V lost 4 bases to trimming and J lost 1 base; unmatched junction nucleotides: 8. The CDR3 is made up of 16 amino acids. Germline-derived CDR1 and CDR2 are SGHDT and YYEEEE. This CDR3 reads CASSQITTGGNTEAFF. The DNA of the CDR3 is TGTGCCAGCAGCCAAATCACGACAGGGGGGAACACTGAAGCTTTCTTT.

The rearrangement links TRBV28 to TRBJ2-6; D not certain. CDR1 and CDR2 from the germline V gene are MDHEN and SYDVKM. The V end was cut by 3 bases, the J end by 2 bases, with 14 bases between. The CDR3 is 17 amino acids. The chain's CDR3 is CASSFDSGATGANVLTF. DNA for the CDR3: TGTGCCAGCAGTTTTGATTCGGGTGCAACTGGGGCCAACGTCCTGACTTTC.

This chain links TRBV10-1 with TRBJ1-2; D might be TRBD1 (6 bases). The germline V gene has CDR1 WNHNN and CDR2 SYGVQD (reference sequence). The CDR3 length is 13 residues. Deletions cut 4 bases from V and 2 bases from J, with 8 bases between. CDR3 sequence: CASSAGVNYGYTF. The CDR3 DNA sequence: TGCGCCAGCAGTGCAGGGGTCAACTATGGCTACACCTTC.

The gene calls are TRBV9 and TRBJ2-3; 10 bases line up with TRBD1. CDR1 is SGDLS and CDR2 is YYNGEE in the germline V gene. Trimming took 2 bases from V and 1 from J; bases not matched to a gene: 1. This CDR3 has 15 amino acids. DNA for the CDR3: TGTGCCAGCAGCGTCGGGACAGGGGGCACAGATACGCAGTATTTT. Residues: CASSVGTGGTDTQYF.

The CDR3 DNA follows: TGCGCCAGCAGCTTTGACAGGTACGAGCAGTACTTC. Encoded protein: CASSFDRYEQYF. This chain joins TRBV5-1 and TRBJ2-7; the D gene is possibly TRBD1 (6 bases). This CDR3 has 12 amino acids. Germline V CDR1 and CDR2: SGHRS, YFSETQ. Deletions cut 2 bases from V and 4 bases from J, with 7 bases between.

The V and J genes are TRBV10-3 and TRBJ2-6; no reliable D call. CDR1 and CDR2 (germline): ENHRY, SYGVKD. This CDR3 has 16 amino acids. V shed 7 bases and J shed 1 base, with 14 bases lying between them. The CDR3 spells CAITAEPMSGANVLTF. CDR3 in DNA: TGTGCCATCACCGCGGAACCCATGTCTGGGGCCAACGTCCTGACTTTC.

The rearrangement links TRBV28 to TRBJ1-6, with D hard to call. The V gene lost 1 base and the J gene lost 6 bases, with 13 bases spanning the gap. The CDR3 contains 16 residues. From germline, CDR1 is MDHEN and CDR2 SYDVKM. The CDR3 nucleotides are TGTGCCAGCAGTTTATTCCGAAGCCCGCCTAATTCACCCCTCCACTTT. As protein: CASSLFRSPPNSPLHF.

The chain links TRBV18 to TRBJ2-1; 8 positions agree with TRBD2. The CDR3 loop spans 15 amino acids. Germline V gives CDR1 KGHSH, CDR2 LQKENI. The V gene end was trimmed by 5 bases and the J gene end by 2 bases; junction bases not matched to a gene: 5. The DNA for the CDR3 is TGTGCCAGCTCAGAACTAGCGGAGACCTACAATGAGCAGTTCTTC. Translating gives CASSELAETYNEQFF. Looking up the rest from reference TRBV18 and TRBJ2-1 gives the full variable domain: NAGVMQNPRHLVRRRGQEARLRCSPMKGHSHVYWYRQLPEEGLKFMVYLQKENIIDESGMPKERFSAEFPKEGPSILRIQQVVRGDSAAYFCASSELAETYNEQFFGPGTRLTVL.

V gene TRBV10-3 combines with J gene TRBJ2-3; 15 nucleotides align to TRBD2. The CDR3 is made up of 18 amino acids. CDR1 and CDR2 from the germline V gene are ENHRY and SYGVKD. V was pared by 2 bases and J by 4 bases, with 7 bases of the junction left unmatched. CDR3 nucleotide sequence: TGTGCCATCAGTGAGAGGACTAGCGGGGGGGCTCAGGCAGATACGCAGTATTTT. This gives the protein CAISERTSGGAQADTQYF.

J is TRBJ2-7 and V is TRBV5-1; 7 bases match TRBD2. The ends lost 8 bases at V and 2 bases at J; junction bases unmatched: 10. Germline CDR1 SGHRS, CDR2 YFSETQ. The CDR3 covers 14 residues. CDR3 bases: TGCGCCAGTCAACCGGGGGGTTGGACCTACGAGCAGTACTTC. Its protein product is CASQPGGWTYEQYF. Complete variable domain (other parts from reference TRBV5-1 and TRBJ2-7): KAGVTQTPRYLIKTRGQQVTLSCSPISGHRSVSWYQQTPGQGLQFLFEYFSETQRNKGNFPGRFSGRQFSNSRSEMNVSTLELGDSALYLCASQPGGWTYEQYFGPGTRLTVT.

J is TRBJ1-3 and V is TRBV5-1, with 8 bases matching TRBD1. The CDR3 loop spans 16 amino acids. V shed 1 base, J shed 0 bases, and the junction held 3 bases outside the gene matches. Looked up from germline, CDR1 is SGHRS and CDR2 is YFSETQ. The DNA of the CDR3 is TGCGCCAGCAGCTTGCAGGGGGCAGCCTCTGGAAACACCATATATTTT. Its translation: CASSLQGAASGNTIYF.

The rearrangement links TRBV30 to TRBJ1-1; tentative D call: TRBD1 (5 bases). Per the germline V gene, CDR1 is GTSNPN and CDR2 is SVGIG (reference sequence). V lost 1 base, J lost 3 bases, and 6 bases lay in between. The CDR3 is made up of 12 amino acids. In nucleotides, the CDR3 is TGTGCCTGGAGTGCAGGGTACACTGAAGCTTTCTTT. Translation gives CAWSAGYTEAFF.

V usage is TRBV27 and J usage is TRBJ2-5, with 9 bases aligning to TRBD2. The germline V gene has CDR1 MNHEY and CDR2 SMNVEV (reference sequence). V lost 1 base to trimming and J lost 7 bases; unmatched junction nucleotides: 13. This CDR3 region has 17 residues. The CDR3 region has the DNA TGTGCCAGCAGTTTATATGACCATAGCGGGGGAAGTGGGACCCAGTACTTC. Translated: CASSLYDHSGGSGTQYF.